Below are 22 T cell receptor beta chains sequenced from a single sample in a study of blood T cell repertoires in COVID-19. Using immunoSEQ multiplex PCR, the repertoire was profiled, and TCRdb retains in-frame clones only, with some absent. This table holds 80,000 to 90,000 clones, roughly nine tenths found once. Sequenced material: peripheral blood. All receptors come from a man aged 60 to 75 with acute or convalescent COVID-19.

V gene TRBV6-4 combines with J gene TRBJ2-2; D is possibly TRBD2 (6 bases). V was shortened by 6 bases and J by 4 bases, with 15 bases between the two germline ends. CDR3 size: 15 residues. CDR1 is MRHNA, CDR2 SNTAGT, per germline. As DNA, the CDR3 is TGTGCCAGCAGCCCGGAGGGACTTGGCACCGGGGAGCTGTTTTTT. Translation: CASSPEGLGTGELFF.

The CDR3 DNA reads TGTGCCAGCAGCGGGACAGGGGCTACTAATGAAAAACTGTTTTTT. This gives the protein CASSGTGATNEKLFF. The chain recombines TRBV9 with TRBJ1-4; 9 bases map to TRBD1. Germline V gene lookup returns CDR1 SGDLS and CDR2 YYNGEE. V dropped 3 bases and J dropped 2; count of bases not matched to a gene: 2. The CDR3 has 15 residues.

This clone was observed a few times. The V gene is TRBV2, the J gene TRBJ2-1; 8 nucleotides match TRBD2. V shed 4 bases and J 0 bases; nucleotides not matched to a gene: 5. This CDR3 has 16 residues. Looked up from germline, CDR1 is SNHLY and CDR2 is FYNNEI. For the CDR3, the DNA is TGTGCCAGCAGTGGTAGCGGGGCAGACTCCTACAATGAGCAGTTCTTC. It specifies CASSGSGADSYNEQFF.

This clone occurred once. The rearrangement links TRBV9 to TRBJ2-3; the match to TRBD2 covers 16 bases. The junction had 7 bases not matched to a gene; V was cut back by 4 bases and J by 11 bases. This CDR3 region has 15 residues. Germline V gene sequence: CDR1 SGDLS, CDR2 YYNGEE. In nucleotides, the CDR3 is TGTGCCAGCAGCCTGGGACTAGCGGGGGGGCCGGGGCAGTATTTT. As protein: CASSLGLAGGPGQYF.

A few counts support this clone. This sequence joins TRBV18 and TRBJ1-2, with 7 nucleotides matching TRBD1. J gave up 4 bases and V 3 bases, and 5 bases lay outside the gene matches. This CDR3 comprises 14 residues. CDR1 KGHSH and CDR2 LQKENI come from the germline V gene. The CDR3 loop reads CASSPLGQTYGYTF. The DNA of the CDR3 is TGTGCCAGCTCACCCCTGGGACAGACCTATGGCTACACCTTC.

The J gene is TRBJ2-5, the V gene TRBV23-1, with TRBD1 matching over 8 bases. TRBV23-1 is sorted into the ORF group, with uncertain function. This CDR3 contains 18 residues. The V gene end was trimmed by 3 bases and the J gene end by 4 bases; junction bases not matched to a gene: 16. The CDR3 DNA sequence: TGCGCCAGCAGTCAGAAAGGGTGTGAAAGACAGGGGATAGAGACCCAGTACTTC. As protein: CASSQKGCERQGIETQYF.

The rearrangement links TRBV10-1 to TRBJ2-4; TRBD2 agrees at 12 bases. This CDR3 is 17 amino acids long. After removal of 6 bases from V and 6 bases from J, the junction contained 12 bases not matched to a gene. Per the germline V gene, CDR1 is WNHNN and CDR2 is SYGVQD (reference sequence). The CDR3 sequence: CASSRLKLAGGLNIQYF. The CDR3 region has the DNA TGCGCCAGCAGCAGGCTCAAACTAGCGGGGGGTTTAAACATTCAGTACTTC.

CDR3 sequence (DNA): TGTGCCAGCAGCGTAGCCGGGGGGGGCGTCTATGAGCAGTTCTTC. It codes for CASSVAGGGVYEQFF. This chain connects TRBV9 to TRBJ2-1, with 8 bases aligning to TRBD2. The junction had 7 bases not matched to a gene; V was cut back by 0 bases and J by 8 bases. The CDR3 spans 15 residues. In germline, CDR1 is SGDLS, CDR2 YYNGEE.

The chain combines TRBV30 with TRBJ1-2; D gene unclear. This CDR3 is 12 amino acids long. Germline V gene data show CDR1 as GTSNPN and CDR2 as SVGIG (reference sequence). Trimming left V 1 base short and J 4 bases short, with 7 bases between. The CDR3 here is CAWSAGPYGYTF. The CDR3 nucleotides are TGTGCCTGGAGTGCAGGTCCCTATGGCTACACCTTC.

This chain uses TRBV3-1 (or the pseudogene TRBV3-2) with TRBJ1-6; TRBD1 might be the D (5 bases). V was clipped by 1 base and J by 9 bases, with 13 bases between them. The CDR3 is made up of 15 amino acids. CDR1 LGHDT and CDR2 YNNKEL come from the germline V gene (reference sequence). The CDR3 nucleotides read TGTGCCAGCAGCCAAGTTTCAGGGTTTTTTTCACCCCTCCACTTT. Encoded protein: CASSQVSGFFSPLHF.

The V gene is TRBV12-3 or TRBV12-4, the J gene TRBJ2-5; D remains unclear. This CDR3 region has 11 residues. The V end lost 3 bases, the J end lost 5 bases, and 4 bases lay between the germline ends. In DNA, the CDR3 is TGTGCCAGCAGTTTTCGGGAGACCCAGTACTTC. Translating gives CASSFRETQYF.

This clone was recorded at least ten times. This rearrangement joins TRBV6-2 or TRBV6-3 to TRBJ1-3; unclear D gene. Trimming removed 5 bases at V and 4 bases at J, with 21 bases between. The CDR3 length is 17 residues. Germline-derived CDR1 and CDR2 are MNHEY and SVGEGT. This chain's CDR3 is CASSTVTYRAPGNTIYF. The CDR3 region has the DNA TGTGCCAGCAGTACCGTCACATACAGAGCCCCAGGAAACACCATATATTTT.

This chain connects TRBV18 to TRBJ1-3; the D is unclear. The CDR3 covers 13 residues. Germline V CDR1 and CDR2: KGHSH, LQKENI. The germline V and J ends were trimmed by 4 bases and 4 bases, with 8 bases remaining between them. The CDR3 spells CASSQPQGNTIYF. CDR3 nucleotide sequence: TGTGCCAGCTCACAACCACAGGGAAACACCATATATTTT.

This clone showed up just once. This chain joins TRBV5-4 and TRBJ2-5, with TRBD2 identical over 10 bases. The ends lost 0 bases at V and 6 bases at J; junction bases unmatched: 5. The germline V gene has CDR1 SGHNT and CDR2 YYREEE (reference sequence). CDR3 length equals 15 residues. The CDR3: CASSLDSGGVKTQYF. The DNA for the CDR3 is TGTGCCAGCAGCTTGGACAGCGGGGGGGTGAAGACCCAGTACTTC.

The rearrangement uses TRBV30 and TRBJ1-1; TRBD1 is a possible D gene (5 bases). CDR3 size: 13 residues. Per germline, CDR1 GTSNPN and CDR2 SVGIG (reference sequence). The V and J ends lost 5 bases and 4 bases respectively, with 14 bases between them. The CDR3 reads CAWEVGVVTEAFF. CDR3 nucleotide sequence: TGTGCCTGGGAGGTAGGGGTAGTCACTGAAGCTTTCTTT.

The chain has TRBV6-5 and TRBJ1-6, with no clear D. The CDR3 runs to 16 residues. Germline V gene data show CDR1 as MNHEY and CDR2 as SVGAGI. Trimming took 0 bases from V and 8 from J, leaving 14 bases between them. The CDR3 DNA follows: TGTGCCAGCAGTTACTCGAGTTGGGGAGGCCATTCACCCCTCCACTTT. Translation: CASSYSSWGGHSPLHF.

CDR3 DNA sequence: TGTGCCAGCAGCCAAGTCCAGGGGGGTAAGTACGAGCAGTACTTC. Residues: CASSQVQGGKYEQYF. The chain carries TRBV3-1 (or the pseudogene TRBV3-2) and TRBJ2-7, with D tentatively TRBD1 (7 bases). Germline lookup yields CDR1 LGHDT and CDR2 YNNKEL (reference sequence). The CDR3 is 15 residues long. The ends were cut back, 1 base at V and 4 bases at J, with 14 bases in the middle.

This rearrangement joins TRBV5-1 to TRBJ1-2, with TRBD1 as a possible D gene (5 bases). V lost 2 bases and J 10 bases, leaving 9 bases between the germline ends. Germline V gene sequence: CDR1 SGHRS, CDR2 YFSETQ. This CDR3 comprises 11 residues. The CDR3, as DNA: TGCGCCAGCAGCTTCGACAGTGTCTACACCTTC. Amino acids: CASSFDSVYTF.

The CDR3 sequence is CASSEAQGLAGTQYF. CDR3 bases: TGTGCCAGCAGTGAAGCGCAGGGACTCGCGGGGACCCAGTACTTC. The gene calls are TRBV6-1 and TRBJ2-5, with TRBD2 as a possible D gene (6 bases). The V end was cut by 0 bases, the J end by 7 bases, with 15 bases between. CDR3 length equals 15 residues. Germline V CDR1 and CDR2: MNHNS, SASEGT.

The rearrangement joins TRBV29-1 to TRBJ2-7; D possibly corresponds to TRBD1 (5 bases). V was shortened by 3 bases and J by 5 bases, with 8 bases between the two germline ends. Per germline, CDR1 SQVTM and CDR2 ANQGSEA. CDR3 length equals 11 residues. CDR3 sequence: CSVETANEQYF. CDR3 sequence (DNA): TGCAGCGTTGAGACAGCCAACGAGCAGTACTTC.

The chain is built from TRBV5-1 and TRBJ2-1; 13 nucleotides align to TRBD2. Trimming at V came to 2 bases and at J to 9 bases, leaving 5 bases not matched to a gene. The CDR3 runs 15 residues. Germline-derived CDR1 and CDR2 are SGHRS and YFSETQ. CDR3 sequence: CASSLGLAGASEQFF. The CDR3 nucleotides are TGCGCCAGCAGCTTAGGACTAGCGGGGGCGAGTGAGCAGTTCTTC.

The chain recombines TRBV29-1 with TRBJ1-1; 8 positions agree with TRBD1. Germline CDR1 reads SQVTM; CDR2 reads ANQGSEA. V shed 6 bases and J 6 bases; nucleotides not matched to a gene: 6. The CDR3 is 12 residues long. CDR3 in DNA: TGCAGCGTATTGACAGGGGTGGCTGAAGCTTTCTTT. It codes for CSVLTGVAEAFF.